This entry is about one T cell receptor beta chain. This same CDR3 is encoded by further DNA sequences in the sample. Measured with immunoSEQ multiplex PCR; TCRdb has only the in-frame clones, and not every one. Found here are 150,000 or so clones, approximately 93% of them singletons; the top ten hold roughly 5.5%. Deletions cut 2 bases from V and 6 bases from J, with 1 base between. The length of the CDR3 is 11 residues. The data belong to a study of control samples from healthy donors and cancer patients. The receptor was derived from a man in his late teens or twenties in good health. The sample taken for sequencing was blood. The genes are TRBV12-3 or TRBV12-4 and TRBJ2-2; D uncertain. The CDR3 DNA reads as TGTGCCAGCAGTTTATCCGGGGAGCTGTTTTTT. This sequence encodes CASSLSGELFF.